A selection of T cell receptor beta chains follows, all from one sample in a study of human T cells and chemical hapten exposure. TCRdb ran MiXCR on the RACE reads and lists one entry per CDR3 protein. The data show a few hundred thousand distinct CDR3 sequences, about 6.3% seen once. The sample in question was whole blood, obtained in connection with sensitization to the hapten diphenylcyclopropenone (DPC). The receptors derive from a woman aged 18-29 years with alopecia areata. Some clones in this sample may be carry-over from other donors' samples. The CDR3 runs from the conserved cysteine through the conserved F or W. The D gene is left open where the match is weak.

j_call: TRBJ2-7; v_call: TRBV2; d_call: .; cdr3_aa: CASRERAGYEQYF
j_call: TRBJ1-4; v_call: TRBV15; d_call: .; cdr3_aa: CATSTPTDEKLFF
j_call: TRBJ1-5; v_call: TRBV3-1; d_call: TRBD1; cdr3_aa: CASSQDCYRGYNQPQHF
j_call: TRBJ2-3; v_call: TRBV7-9; d_call: TRBD2; cdr3_aa: CAGSSGGATDTQYF
j_call: TRBJ2-7; v_call: TRBV9; d_call: TRBD2; cdr3_aa: CASSVIGGGLPSSYEQYF
j_call: TRBJ1-5; v_call: TRBV5-5; d_call: .; cdr3_aa: CASSLEAGRGQPQHF
j_call: TRBJ1-2; v_call: TRBV5-6; d_call: .; cdr3_aa: CASSLSDSQPLYGYTF
j_call: TRBJ1-6; v_call: TRBV4-2; d_call: .; cdr3_aa: CASSQRPAGNSPLHF
j_call: TRBJ1-1; v_call: TRBV20-1; d_call: TRBD1; cdr3_aa: CSARDFGTGKRTEAFF
j_call: TRBJ2-3; v_call: TRBV6-2/TRBV6-3; d_call: TRBD1; cdr3_aa: CASRSGQGADTQYF
j_call: TRBJ2-7; v_call: TRBV6-1; d_call: TRBD1; cdr3_aa: CASSEFGDRVFYEQYF
j_call: TRBJ1-5; v_call: TRBV11-2; d_call: .; cdr3_aa: CASSLGGAGQPQHF
j_call: TRBJ1-2; v_call: TRBV5-4; d_call: .; cdr3_aa: CASSAEVPSSYGYTF
j_call: TRBJ2-2; v_call: TRBV5-1; d_call: TRBD2; cdr3_aa: CASSTGTSGTGELFF
j_call: TRBJ2-7; v_call: TRBV10-3; d_call: TRBD2; cdr3_aa: CAISEPKAGEQYF
j_call: TRBJ1-5; v_call: TRBV6-5; d_call: TRBD1; cdr3_aa: CASSYGGQGYQPQHF
j_call: TRBJ1-4; v_call: TRBV7-9; d_call: .; cdr3_aa: CASSLLGVRQYNEKLFF
j_call: TRBJ1-2; v_call: TRBV12-5; d_call: TRBD1; cdr3_aa: CASRGQGHGYTF
j_call: TRBJ2-7; v_call: TRBV10-3; d_call: .; cdr3_aa: CATMGWDKKGPSSYEQYF
j_call: TRBJ1-1; v_call: TRBV24-1; d_call: .; cdr3_aa: CATSETNTEAFF
j_call: TRBJ1-5; v_call: TRBV7-8; d_call: .; cdr3_aa: CASSLEADQGQSNQPQHF
j_call: TRBJ1-2; v_call: TRBV3-1; d_call: .; cdr3_aa: CASSQEILTGDGYTF
j_call: TRBJ2-1; v_call: TRBV5-5; d_call: .; cdr3_aa: CASSLGTDEQFF
j_call: TRBJ2-3; v_call: TRBV7-3; d_call: .; cdr3_aa: CASSLRQTDTQYF
j_call: TRBJ2-3; v_call: TRBV7-6; d_call: .; cdr3_aa: CASSLGGDTDTQYF
j_call: TRBJ2-1; v_call: TRBV5-4; d_call: .; cdr3_aa: CASSRYRDADNEQFF
j_call: TRBJ2-3; v_call: TRBV7-2; d_call: .; cdr3_aa: CASSLNREGAGTDTQYF
j_call: TRBJ1-2; v_call: TRBV4-3; d_call: .; cdr3_aa: CASSPLAAAKAGYGYTF
j_call: TRBJ1-6; v_call: TRBV7-2; d_call: .; cdr3_aa: CASSLGFRNSPLHF
j_call: TRBJ1-2; v_call: TRBV7-2; d_call: .; cdr3_aa: CASSLAPYGYTF
j_call: TRBJ2-4; v_call: TRBV12-3/TRBV12-4; d_call: TRBD1; cdr3_aa: CASRTGTGVNIQYF
j_call: TRBJ2-3; v_call: TRBV7-9; d_call: .; cdr3_aa: CASSLSNPLTDTQYF
j_call: TRBJ2-5; v_call: TRBV18; d_call: .; cdr3_aa: CASSPTEFQETQYF
j_call: TRBJ2-3; v_call: TRBV5-6; d_call: .; cdr3_aa: CASSLAAGAPTDTQYF
j_call: TRBJ2-3; v_call: TRBV27; d_call: .; cdr3_aa: CASSKLRDLWITDTQYF
j_call: TRBJ1-1; v_call: TRBV4-2; d_call: TRBD1; cdr3_aa: CASSQAGRGLKDTEAFF
j_call: TRBJ1-4; v_call: TRBV6-5; d_call: .; cdr3_aa: CASSLGYRSEKLFF
j_call: TRBJ1-4; v_call: TRBV7-8; d_call: TRBD1; cdr3_aa: CASSPRGARSTTNEKLFF
j_call: TRBJ1-6; v_call: TRBV12-3/TRBV12-4; d_call: .; cdr3_aa: CASSPGQSSYNSPLHF
j_call: TRBJ2-7; v_call: TRBV25-1; d_call: .; cdr3_aa: CASSERGLWEQYF
j_call: TRBJ1-2; v_call: TRBV6-1; d_call: .; cdr3_aa: CASSEKQGGYGYTF
j_call: TRBJ2-3; v_call: TRBV6-2/TRBV6-3; d_call: TRBD2; cdr3_aa: CASSSLGGGSDTQYF
j_call: TRBJ1-1; v_call: TRBV5-5; d_call: .; cdr3_aa: CASTGTQWNTEAFF
j_call: TRBJ2-7; v_call: TRBV10-3; d_call: TRBD1; cdr3_aa: CAISEGQGGYEQYF
j_call: TRBJ1-1; v_call: TRBV5-5; d_call: .; cdr3_aa: CASSLRWDIALEAFF
j_call: TRBJ2-5; v_call: TRBV29-1; d_call: .; cdr3_aa: CSVEYQETQYF
j_call: TRBJ1-5; v_call: TRBV6-6; d_call: TRBD1; cdr3_aa: CASSYRPGQGSQPQHF
j_call: TRBJ2-7; v_call: TRBV12-5; d_call: .; cdr3_aa: CASGPPGSGIYEQYF
j_call: TRBJ2-1; v_call: TRBV4-2; d_call: TRBD2; cdr3_aa: CASSQPGTSGEFF
j_call: TRBJ1-1; v_call: TRBV4-2; d_call: .; cdr3_aa: CASSQDTDRWGTEAFF
j_call: TRBJ1-1; v_call: TRBV27; d_call: TRBD1; cdr3_aa: CASTEGQGAGWTEAFF
j_call: TRBJ2-7; v_call: TRBV5-1; d_call: TRBD2; cdr3_aa: CASSRSSGRFSYEQYF